The rows below give T cell receptor beta chains drawn from one sample of a study of cytomegalovirus exposure and HLA in healthy donors. Some clones are missing from TCRdb's copy, which holds only in-frame ones; the method was immunoSEQ multiplex PCR. The sample shows fewer than 60,000 clones, and 6% to 7% sits with its ten largest clones. Material: PBMCs. The origin of the receptors is a woman aged 40 to 49 in good health and CMV-seronegative. Each CDR3 is given without its conserved first and last residue.

V,CDR3
TRBV7-9,ASSQDLYGYT
TRBV4-1,ASSQDLASGGKNIQY
TRBV4-1,ASSQDSASGKYEQY
TRBV25-1,ASRGQAGAEQY
TRBV7-2,ASSLNIDGSPLH
TRBV6-1,ASSPDRGGAYEQY
TRBV10-3,AISDRDQGDGYT
TRBV18,ASSPPGTGGHYGYT
TRBV6-5,ASSYDSGGTEAF
TRBV25-1,ASSVAGEVNEQF
TRBV28,ASIPGAGAPYTIY
TRBV19,ASSIGGINSPLH
TRBV14,ASSQNRETQY
TRBV4-3,ASSPTSGSPLYEQY
TRBV28,ASSLQGGTEAF
TRBV10-3,AISELQTGELF
TRBV25-1,ASSVPRGNYSNQPQH
TRBV18,ASSPTGQGGANYGYT
TRBV13,ASSLEPLAGGRADTQY
TRBV6-1,ASGILAGFGDEQF
TRBV19,ASSKGQSDYQETQY
TRBV29-1,SVAYRMGETQY